The TCR beta chain described here comes from a study of radiotherapy plus CTLA-4 blockade in lung cancer. V was trimmed by 3 bases and J by 0 bases, leaving 14 bases between them. Germline CDR1 and CDR2: SGHAT and FQNNGV. The CDR3 runs to 17 residues. Some clones are missing from TCRdb's copy, which holds only in-frame ones; the method was immunoSEQ multiplex PCR. Of approximately 85,000 clones in the sample, 75% to 90% were seen once. A remark on this clone: Antigen unknown.

Study findings and constraints: Interferon-beta, together with early blood T cell clone dynamics, reportedly best predicted response.

Lung cancer patients with chemo-refractory metastatic non-small-cell disease were given focal radiation plus CTLA-4 blockade with ipilimumab. The sequence derives from a human donor with non-small cell lung cancer who had a partial response to radiotherapy plus ipilimumab. This rearrangement joins TRBV11-2 to TRBJ1-4; tentative D call: TRBD1 (5 bases). The sequencing here drew on peripheral blood, taken from a patient treated with radiotherapy plus ipilimumab. This CDR3 is CASSLTDSIPTNEKLFF. CDR3 coding DNA: TGTGCCAGCAGCTTGACTGACAGTATTCCAACTAATGAAAAACTGTTTTTT. The entire variable domain, with the rest obtained from reference TRBV11-2 and TRBJ1-4, is as follows: EAGVAQSPRYKIIEKRQSVAFWCNPISGHATLYWYQQILGQGPKLLIQFQNNGVVDDSQLPKDRFSAERLKGVDSTLKIQPAKLEDSAVYLCASSLTDSIPTNEKLFFGSGTQLSVL.